Each of the 18 T cell receptor beta chains below was sequenced from the same sample in a study of response to subunit inactivated influenza vaccine. From the RT-PCR reads, TCRdb called clonotypes with MiXCR, one entry per CDR3 protein. The table lists almost 600,000 distinct CDR3 sequences, less than 15% of them singletons. The starting material was PBMCs from blood, obtained approximately 13 days after vaccination. Source of these receptors: a man aged 50 to 60 who received an inactivated influenza vaccine.

A few counts support this clonotype. The V call is TRBV14, the J call TRBJ2-5, with D possibly matching TRBD1 (5 bases). Germline lookup yields CDR1 SGHDN and CDR2 FVKESK. This CDR3 is built from 14 residues. V was clipped by 4 bases and J by 5 bases, with 14 bases between them. CDR3 loop: CASSRLQHRETQYF. The CDR3 nucleotides are TGTGCCAGCAGCCGCCTCCAGCACAGGGAGACCCAGTACTTC. The variable domain in full, completed from reference TRBV14 and TRBJ2-5, reads EAGVTQFPSHSVIEKGQTVTLRCDPISGHDNLYWYRRVMGKEIKFLLHFVKESKQDESGMPNNRFLAERTGGTYSTLKVQPAELEDSGVYFCASSRLQHRETQYFGPGTRLLVL.

In its sample, this clonotype was seen a few times. At one end the junction does not follow the germline gene, possibly because of a read error. V and J are TRBV4-2 and TRBJ1-2, with TRBD1 identical over 7 bases. This CDR3 contains 14 residues. Germline-derived CDR1 and CDR2 are LGHNA and YNFKEQ. CDR3 loop: CASSRTGANFGYTF. The CDR3 DNA sequence: TGTGCCAGCAGCCGGACAGGAGCCAACTTTGGCTACACCTTC.

The J gene is TRBJ2-7, the V gene TRBV15, with no clear D. Germline V CDR1 and CDR2: LNHNV, YYDKDF (reference sequence). Trimming pared 5 bases from V and 6 bases from J, leaving 11 bases between. CDR3 length: 12 amino acids. The CDR3 is CATSAARSEQYF. In nucleotides, the CDR3 is TGTGCCACCAGCGCAGCCAGATCCGAGCAGTACTTC. Full variable domain (outside the CDR3, taken from reference TRBV15 and TRBJ2-7): DAMVIQNPRYQVTQFGKPVTLSCSQTLNHNVMYWYQQKSSQAPKLLFHYYDKDFNNEADTPDNFQSRRPNTSFCFLDIRSPGLGDTAMYLCATSAARSEQYFGPGTRLTVT.

V gene TRBV5-1 combines with J gene TRBJ1-1; 7 nucleotides line up with TRBD1. The CDR3 is 14 residues long. CDR1 is SGHRS, CDR2 YFSETQ, per germline. Trimming at V came to 0 bases and at J to 11 bases, leaving 10 bases not matched to a gene. In nucleotides, the CDR3 is TGCGCCAGCAGCTTGGGAGGTGGACAGGAGCGCGCTTTCTTT. Amino acids: CASSLGGGQERAFF.

This clonotype was observed at least ten times. The J gene is TRBJ2-1, the V gene TRBV5-1, with D perhaps given as TRBD1 or TRBD2 (5 bases each). The V gene lost 4 bases and the J gene lost 9 bases, with 20 bases spanning the gap. Germline V gene lookup returns CDR1 SGHRS and CDR2 YFSETQ. The CDR3 covers 15 residues. CDR3 sequence (DNA): TGCGCCAGCAGCCCACGAGGGGCCCTGGTTAGTGAGCAGTTCTTC. It is translated as CASSPRGALVSEQFF. The complete variable domain, with remaining parts taken from reference TRBV5-1 and TRBJ2-1, reads KAGVTQTPRYLIKTRGQQVTLSCSPISGHRSVSWYQQTPGQGLQFLFEYFSETQRNKGNFPGRFSGRQFSNSRSEMNVSTLELGDSALYLCASSPRGALVSEQFFGPGTRLTVL.

This clonotype was counted only a few times. The chain uses TRBV20-1 and TRBJ1-1, with D hard to call. V lost 4 bases, J lost 4 bases, and 13 bases lay in between. The germline V gene has CDR1 DFQATT and CDR2 SNEGSKA (reference sequence). The CDR3 runs to 13 residues. CDR3 coding DNA: TGCAGTGCTAAACGGACGTTGGGCACTGAAGCTTTCTTT. This encodes CSAKRTLGTEAFF.

This clonotype has just a few counts. This sequence joins TRBV6-2 or TRBV6-3 and TRBJ1-4, with D uncertain. V lost 7 bases to trimming and J lost 6 bases, with 12 bases between them. Germline V CDR1 and CDR2: MNHEY, SVGEGT. The CDR3 runs to 13 residues. CDR3 nucleotide sequence: TGTGCCAGCACGCGACGGCGGGATGAAAAACTGTTTTTT. It specifies CASTRRRDEKLFF.

This chain uses TRBV7-2 with TRBJ2-1; 7 bases line up with TRBD1. The CDR3 is made up of 15 amino acids. V shed 5 bases, J shed 9 bases, and the junction held 13 bases outside the gene matches. Germline CDR1 reads SGHTA; CDR2 reads FQGNSA. The CDR3 nucleotides are TGTGCCAGCAGCAAAGGGACAGTGGGTGTGGGTGAGCAGTTCTTC. The encoded protein is CASSKGTVGVGEQFF.

This clonotype was seen a handful of times. V gene TRBV11-1 combines with J gene TRBJ2-1, with TRBD2 identical over 7 bases. The CDR3 is made up of 18 amino acids. Germline V lookup: CDR1 SGHAT, CDR2 FQDESV (reference sequence). V dropped 1 base and J dropped 5; count of bases not matched to a gene: 14. CDR3 bases: TGTGCCAGCAGCTTAGACGGGTTTGGGGGGGGACCTAACAATGAGCAGTTCTTC. Its translation: CASSLDGFGGGPNNEQFF. Combining the CDR3 with reference TRBV11-1 and TRBJ2-1 gives the whole variable domain EAEVAQSPRYKITEKSQAVAFWCDPISGHATLYWYRQILGQGPELLVQFQDESVVDDSQLPKDRFSAERLKGVDSTLKIQPAELGDSAMYLCASSLDGFGGGPNNEQFFGPGTRLTVL.

The sample holds a few counts of this clonotype. This chain connects TRBV5-1 to TRBJ2-7, with TRBD1 matching over 9 bases. The CDR3 loop spans 14 amino acids. Trimming at V came to 3 bases and at J to 3 bases, leaving 4 bases not matched to a gene. CDR1 is SGHRS and CDR2 is YFSETQ in the germline V gene. For the CDR3, the DNA is TGCGCCAGCAGCTACGGGACAGGGCACTACGAGCAGTACTTC. Amino acid sequence: CASSYGTGHYEQYF.

This clonotype was detected many times. The genes are TRBV15 and TRBJ2-2; D may be TRBD1 (6 bases). Deletions cut 4 bases from V and 4 bases from J, with 13 bases between. The length of the CDR3 is 15 residues. Germline values: CDR1 LNHNV, CDR2 YYDKDF (reference sequence). The DNA of the CDR3 is TGTGCCACCAGCACAGCCAGGGGATCCACCGGGGAGCTGTTTTTT. It yields the protein CATSTARGSTGELFF.

This clonotype was counted a few times. The CDR3 is CASSISGANVLTF. The CDR3 DNA follows: TGTGCCAGCTCAATATCTGGGGCCAACGTCCTGACTTTC. The chain uses TRBV18 and TRBJ2-6; no firm D call. This CDR3 is built from 13 residues. Trimming took 5 bases from V and 1 from J, leaving 3 bases between them. Per germline, CDR1 KGHSH and CDR2 LQKENI.

This clonotype came up many times. The gene calls are TRBV12-3 or TRBV12-4 and TRBJ2-7; D may be TRBD1 or TRBD2 (5 bases each). The V end lost 5 bases, the J end lost 2 bases, and 16 bases lay between the germline ends. CDR3 size: 15 residues. CDR3 residues: CASSKNWDGTYEQYF. CDR3 in DNA: TGTGCCAGCAGTAAGAATTGGGACGGTACCTACGAGCAGTACTTC.

The chain uses TRBV5-6 and TRBJ2-3; 13 positions agree with TRBD2. Unmatched junction bases numbered 2, after V lost 1 base and J lost 3 bases. Germline V gene sequence: CDR1 SGHDT, CDR2 YYEEEE. This CDR3 contains 16 residues. The CDR3 nucleotides are TGTGCCAGCAGCTTGTCGACTAGCGGGAGGACAGATACGCAGTATTTT. This gives the protein CASSLSTSGRTDTQYF.

This clonotype was seen only a few times. J is TRBJ2-5 and V is TRBV5-6; 7 bases fit TRBD2. Trimming at V came to 4 bases and at J to 1 base, leaving 10 bases not matched to a gene. Looked up from germline, CDR1 is SGHDT and CDR2 is YYEEEE. The length of the CDR3 is 16 residues. The CDR3 is CASSPRRGNVQETQYF. In DNA form, the CDR3 reads TGTGCCAGCAGCCCGAGGCGGGGGAATGTCCAAGAGACCCAGTACTTC.

The chain uses TRBV3-1 and TRBJ2-1; TRBD1 aligns across 8 bases. This CDR3 has 16 amino acids. V gave up 3 bases and J gave up 5 bases; unmatched junction bases: 9. The germline V gene encodes CDR1 LGHDT and CDR2 YNNKEL (reference sequence). The CDR3 spells CASSHALTGAHNEQFF. The DNA of the CDR3 is TGTGCCAGCAGCCATGCCCTGACAGGGGCACACAATGAGCAGTTCTTC.

The sample holds a few counts of this clonotype. V usage is TRBV12-3 or TRBV12-4 and J usage is TRBJ1-2; D perhaps matches TRBD1 (6 bases). V lost 5 bases, J lost 8 bases, and 18 bases lay in between. This CDR3 comprises 14 residues. The CDR3 spells CASSPRGGSQGYTF. As DNA, the CDR3 is TGTGCCAGCAGTCCCCGAGGGGGGAGCCAGGGCTACACCTTC.

This clonotype occurred a few times. The J gene is TRBJ2-7, the V gene TRBV30; TRBD1 matches 7 bases. V lost 1 base, J lost 3 bases, and 6 bases stayed unmatched. Germline CDR1 GTSNPN, CDR2 SVGIG (reference sequence). The CDR3 has 14 amino acids. This CDR3 is CAWSGQGRLYEQYF. CDR3 sequence (DNA): TGTGCCTGGAGTGGACAGGGTCGTCTCTACGAGCAGTACTTC.